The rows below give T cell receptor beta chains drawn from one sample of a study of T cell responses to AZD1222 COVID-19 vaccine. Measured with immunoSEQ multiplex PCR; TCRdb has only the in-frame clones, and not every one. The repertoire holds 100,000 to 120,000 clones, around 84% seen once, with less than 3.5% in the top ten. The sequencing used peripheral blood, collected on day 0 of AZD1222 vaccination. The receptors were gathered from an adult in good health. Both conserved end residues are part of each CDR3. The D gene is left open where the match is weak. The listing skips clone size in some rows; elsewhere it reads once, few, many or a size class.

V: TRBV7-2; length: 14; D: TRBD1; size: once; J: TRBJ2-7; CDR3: CASSPRQGPYEQYF; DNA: TGTGCCAGCAGCCCACGACAGGGACCCTACGAGCAGTACTTC
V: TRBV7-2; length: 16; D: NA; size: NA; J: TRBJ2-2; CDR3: CASSSLNLLNTGELFF; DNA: TGTGCCAGCAGCTCGCTAAACCTACTTAACACCGGGGAGCTGTTTTTT
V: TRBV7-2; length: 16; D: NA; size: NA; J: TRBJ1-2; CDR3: CASSLVWAGGSYGYTF; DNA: TGTGCCAGCAGCTTAGTGTGGGCCGGGGGCAGCTATGGCTACACCTTC
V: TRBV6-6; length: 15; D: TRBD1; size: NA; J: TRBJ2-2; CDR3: CASSERQGPPGELFF; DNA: TGTGCCAGCAGTGAGAGACAGGGCCCTCCCGGGGAGCTGTTTTTT
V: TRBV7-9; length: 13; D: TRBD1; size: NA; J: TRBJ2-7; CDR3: CASSANTGGEQYF; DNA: TGTGCCAGCAGCGCAAACACAGGGGGCGAGCAGTACTTC
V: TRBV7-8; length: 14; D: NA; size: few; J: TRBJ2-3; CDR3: CASRPRRGSDTQYF; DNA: TGTGCCAGCAGGCCGCGCCGGGGATCAGATACGCAGTATTTT
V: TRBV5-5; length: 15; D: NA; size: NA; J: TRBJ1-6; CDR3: CASSFDGSDNSPLHF; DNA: TGTGCCAGCAGCTTTGATGGAAGTGATAATTCACCCCTCCACTTT
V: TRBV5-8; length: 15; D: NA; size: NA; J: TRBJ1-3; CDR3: CASSLGQQSGNTIYF; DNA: TGTGCCAGCAGCCTGGGACAACAGTCTGGAAACACCATATATTTT
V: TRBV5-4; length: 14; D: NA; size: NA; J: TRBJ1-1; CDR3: CASSVAARSTEAFF; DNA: TGTGCCAGCAGCGTGGCAGCGAGGAGCACTGAAGCTTTCTTT
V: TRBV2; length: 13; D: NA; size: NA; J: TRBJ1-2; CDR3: CASQTDGNYGYTF; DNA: TGTGCCTCCCAAACAGACGGTAACTATGGCTACACCTTC
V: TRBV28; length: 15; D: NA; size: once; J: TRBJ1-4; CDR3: CASSFGGGLNEKLFF; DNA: TGTGCCAGCAGTTTCGGCGGAGGGCTTAATGAAAAACTGTTTTTT
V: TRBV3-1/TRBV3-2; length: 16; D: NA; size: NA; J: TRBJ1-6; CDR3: CASSPTGLQANSPLHF; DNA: TGTGCCAGCAGCCCAACCGGGCTCCAAGCTAATTCACCCCTCCACTTT
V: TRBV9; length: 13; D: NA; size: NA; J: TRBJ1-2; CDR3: CASGVWGRYGYTF; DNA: TGTGCCAGCGGAGTTTGGGGACGCTATGGCTACACCTTC
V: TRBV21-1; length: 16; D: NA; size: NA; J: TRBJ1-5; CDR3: CASPKSGGGREQPQHF; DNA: TGTGCCAGCCCCAAATCGGGCGGGGGCAGAGAACAGCCCCAGCATTTT
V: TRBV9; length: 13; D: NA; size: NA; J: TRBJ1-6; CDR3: CASSETRDSPLHF; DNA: TGTGCCAGCAGCGAAACCAGGGATTCACCCCTCCACTTT
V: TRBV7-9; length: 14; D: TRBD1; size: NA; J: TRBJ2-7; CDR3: CASSFDRGPYEQYF; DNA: TGTGCCAGCAGCTTTGACAGGGGGCCCTACGAGCAGTACTTC
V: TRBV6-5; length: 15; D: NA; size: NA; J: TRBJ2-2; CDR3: CASSSRGNWAGELFF; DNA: TGTGCCAGCTCGAGCAGGGGAAATTGGGCCGGGGAGCTGTTTTTT
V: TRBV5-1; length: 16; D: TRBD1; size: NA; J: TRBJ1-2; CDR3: CASSLGGQEGFYGYTF; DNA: TGCGCCAGCAGCTTGGGAGGACAGGAGGGGTTCTATGGCTACACCTTC
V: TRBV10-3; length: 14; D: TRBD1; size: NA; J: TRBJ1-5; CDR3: CAISEFDRGRSQHF; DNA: TGTGCCATCAGTGAATTCGACAGGGGCCGCTCCCAGCATTTT
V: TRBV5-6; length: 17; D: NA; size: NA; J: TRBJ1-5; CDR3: CASSFSLGGKSNQPQHF; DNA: TGTGCCAGCAGCTTTTCTTTAGGGGGGAAGAGCAATCAGCCCCAGCATTTT
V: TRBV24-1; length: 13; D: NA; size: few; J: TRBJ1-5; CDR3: CATSDPYNQPQHF; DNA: TGTGCCACCAGTGATCCCTACAATCAGCCCCAGCATTTT
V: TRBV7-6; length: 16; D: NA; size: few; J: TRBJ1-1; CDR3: CASSLELGGKYTEAFF; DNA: TGTGCCAGCAGCTTAGAGTTGGGGGGAAAGTACACTGAAGCTTTCTTT
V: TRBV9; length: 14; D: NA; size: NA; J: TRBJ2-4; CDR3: CASSVGSAKNIQYF; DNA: TGTGCCAGCAGCGTCGGATCAGCCAAAAACATTCAGTACTTC
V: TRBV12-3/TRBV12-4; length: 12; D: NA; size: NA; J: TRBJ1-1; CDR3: CASSWGDTEAFF; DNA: TGTGCCAGCAGCTGGGGGGACACTGAAGCTTTCTTT
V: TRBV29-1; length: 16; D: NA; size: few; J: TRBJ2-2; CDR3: CSVDRPGIRGAGELFF; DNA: TGCAGCGTTGATCGGCCGGGTATAAGGGGGGCCGGGGAGCTGTTTTTT